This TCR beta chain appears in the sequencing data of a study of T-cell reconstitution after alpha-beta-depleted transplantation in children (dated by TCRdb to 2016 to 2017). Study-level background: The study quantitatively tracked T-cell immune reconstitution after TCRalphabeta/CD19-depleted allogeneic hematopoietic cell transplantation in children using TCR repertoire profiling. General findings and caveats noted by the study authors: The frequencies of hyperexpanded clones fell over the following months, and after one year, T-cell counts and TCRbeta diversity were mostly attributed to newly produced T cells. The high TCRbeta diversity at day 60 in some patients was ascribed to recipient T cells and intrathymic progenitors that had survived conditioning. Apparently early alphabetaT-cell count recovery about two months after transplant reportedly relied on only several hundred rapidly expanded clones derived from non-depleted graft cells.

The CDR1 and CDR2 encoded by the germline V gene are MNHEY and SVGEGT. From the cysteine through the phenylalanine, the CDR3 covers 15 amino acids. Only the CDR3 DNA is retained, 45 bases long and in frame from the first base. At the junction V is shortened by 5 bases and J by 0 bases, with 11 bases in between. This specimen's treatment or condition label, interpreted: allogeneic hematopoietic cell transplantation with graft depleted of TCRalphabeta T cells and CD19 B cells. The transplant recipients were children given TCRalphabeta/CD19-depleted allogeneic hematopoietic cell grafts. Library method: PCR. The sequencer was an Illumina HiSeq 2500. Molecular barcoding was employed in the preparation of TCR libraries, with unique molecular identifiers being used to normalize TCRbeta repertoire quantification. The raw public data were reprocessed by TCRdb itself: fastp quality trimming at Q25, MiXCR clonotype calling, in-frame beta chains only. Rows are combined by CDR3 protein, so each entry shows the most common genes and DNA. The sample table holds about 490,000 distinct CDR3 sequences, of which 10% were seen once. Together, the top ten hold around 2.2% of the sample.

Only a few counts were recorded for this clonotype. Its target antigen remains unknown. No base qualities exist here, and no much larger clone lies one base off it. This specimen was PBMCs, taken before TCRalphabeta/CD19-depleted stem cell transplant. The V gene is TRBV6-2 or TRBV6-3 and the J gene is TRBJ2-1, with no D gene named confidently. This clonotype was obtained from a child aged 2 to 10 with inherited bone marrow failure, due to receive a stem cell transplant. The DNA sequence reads TGTGCCAGCAGTCCCAGCGCGAGCTCCTACAATGAGCAGTTCTTC. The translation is CASSPSASSYNEQFF.